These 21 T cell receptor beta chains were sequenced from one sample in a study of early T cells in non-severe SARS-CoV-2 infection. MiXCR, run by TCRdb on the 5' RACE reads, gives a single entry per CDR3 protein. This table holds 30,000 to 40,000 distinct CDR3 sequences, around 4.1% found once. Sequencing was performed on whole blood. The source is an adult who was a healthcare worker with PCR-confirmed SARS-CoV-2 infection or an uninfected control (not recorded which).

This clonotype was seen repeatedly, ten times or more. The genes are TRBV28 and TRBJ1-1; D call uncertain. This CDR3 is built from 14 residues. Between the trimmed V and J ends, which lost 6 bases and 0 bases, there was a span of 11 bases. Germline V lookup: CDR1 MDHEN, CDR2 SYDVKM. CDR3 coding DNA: TGTGCCAGCAGACCAGGCGACCTGAACACTGAAGCTTTCTTT. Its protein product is CASRPGDLNTEAFF.

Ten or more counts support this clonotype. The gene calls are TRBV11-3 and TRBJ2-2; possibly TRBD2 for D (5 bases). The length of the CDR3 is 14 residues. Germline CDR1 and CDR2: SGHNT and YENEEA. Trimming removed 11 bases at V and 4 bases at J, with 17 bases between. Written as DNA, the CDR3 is TGTGCCTCCTATAGCCGAGGGTCCACCGGGGAGCTGTTTTTT. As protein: CASYSRGSTGELFF.

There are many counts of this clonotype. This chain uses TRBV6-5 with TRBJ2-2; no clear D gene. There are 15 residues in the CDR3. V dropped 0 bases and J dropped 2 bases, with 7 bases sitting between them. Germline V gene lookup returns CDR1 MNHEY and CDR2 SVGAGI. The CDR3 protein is CASSYSTFNTGELFF. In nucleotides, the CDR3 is TGTGCCAGCAGTTACTCTACCTTCAACACCGGGGAGCTGTTTTTT.

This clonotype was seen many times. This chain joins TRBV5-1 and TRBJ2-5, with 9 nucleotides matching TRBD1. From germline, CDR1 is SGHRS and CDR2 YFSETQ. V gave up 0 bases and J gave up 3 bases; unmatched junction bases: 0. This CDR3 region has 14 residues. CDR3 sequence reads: CASSLGTGEETQYF. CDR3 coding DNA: TGCGCCAGCAGCTTGGGGACAGGGGAAGAGACCCAGTACTTC.

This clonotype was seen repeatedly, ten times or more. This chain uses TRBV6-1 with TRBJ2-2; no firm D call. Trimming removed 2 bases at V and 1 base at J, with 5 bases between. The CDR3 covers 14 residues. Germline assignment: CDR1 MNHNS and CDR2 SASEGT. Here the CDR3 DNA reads TGTGCCAGCAGTGAAACCAGGAACACCGGGGAGCTGTTTTTT. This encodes CASSETRNTGELFF.

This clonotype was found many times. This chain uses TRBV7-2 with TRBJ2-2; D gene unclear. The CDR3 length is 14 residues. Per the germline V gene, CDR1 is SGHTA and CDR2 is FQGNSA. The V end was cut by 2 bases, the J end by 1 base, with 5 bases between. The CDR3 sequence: CASSLTGNTGELFF. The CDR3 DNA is TGTGCCAGCAGCTTAACCGGGAACACCGGGGAGCTGTTTTTT. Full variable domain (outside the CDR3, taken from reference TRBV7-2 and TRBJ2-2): GAGVSQSPSNKVTEKGKDVELRCDPISGHTALYWYRQSLGQGLEFLIYFQGNSAPDKSGLPSDRFSAERTGGSVSTLTIQRTQQEDSAVYLCASSLTGNTGELFFGEGSRLTVL.

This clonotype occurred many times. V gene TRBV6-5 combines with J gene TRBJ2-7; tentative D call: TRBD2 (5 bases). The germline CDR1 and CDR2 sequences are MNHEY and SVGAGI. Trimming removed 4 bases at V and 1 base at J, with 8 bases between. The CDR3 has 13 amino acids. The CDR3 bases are TGTGCCAGCAGTTCAACGGGATCCTACGAGCAGTACTTC. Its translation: CASSSTGSYEQYF.

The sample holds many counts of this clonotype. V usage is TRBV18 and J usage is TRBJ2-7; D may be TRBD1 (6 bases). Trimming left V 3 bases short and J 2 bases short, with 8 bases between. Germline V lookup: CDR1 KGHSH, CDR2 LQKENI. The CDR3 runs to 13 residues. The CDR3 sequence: CASSPQGPYEQYF. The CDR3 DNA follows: TGTGCCAGCTCACCGCAGGGGCCCTACGAGCAGTACTTC.

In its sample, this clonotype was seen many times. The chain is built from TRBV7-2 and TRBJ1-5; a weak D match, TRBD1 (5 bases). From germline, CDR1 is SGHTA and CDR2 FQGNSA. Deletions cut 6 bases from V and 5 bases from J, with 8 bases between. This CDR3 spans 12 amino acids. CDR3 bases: TGTGCCAGCAGGCTAGGGGATCAGCCCCAGCATTTT. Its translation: CASRLGDQPQHF.

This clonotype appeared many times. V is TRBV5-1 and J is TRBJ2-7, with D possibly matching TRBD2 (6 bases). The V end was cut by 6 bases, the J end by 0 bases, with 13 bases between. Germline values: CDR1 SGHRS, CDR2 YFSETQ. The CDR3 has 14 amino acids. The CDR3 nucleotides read TGCGCCAGCACCCCGGGACTTATCTCCTACGAGCAGTACTTC. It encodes CASTPGLISYEQYF.

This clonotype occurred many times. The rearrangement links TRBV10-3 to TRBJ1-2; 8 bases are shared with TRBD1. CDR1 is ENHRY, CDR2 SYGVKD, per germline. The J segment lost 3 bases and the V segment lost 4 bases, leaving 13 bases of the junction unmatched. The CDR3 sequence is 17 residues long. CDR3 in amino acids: CAISGRGLLSPDYGYTF. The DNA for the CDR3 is TGTGCCATCAGTGGCAGGGGGCTTCTGTCTCCGGACTATGGCTACACCTTC.

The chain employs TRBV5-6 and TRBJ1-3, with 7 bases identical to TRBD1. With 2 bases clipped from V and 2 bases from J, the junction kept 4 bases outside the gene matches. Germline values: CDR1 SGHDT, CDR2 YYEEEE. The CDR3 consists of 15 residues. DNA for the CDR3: TGTGCCAGCAGCTTTGAGGGGGCGCCTGGAAACACCATATATTTT. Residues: CASSFEGAPGNTIYF. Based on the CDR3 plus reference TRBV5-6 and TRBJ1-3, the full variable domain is DAGVTQSPTHLIKTRGQQVTLRCSPKSGHDTVSWYQQALGQGPQFIFQYYEEEERQRGNFPDRFSGHQFPNYSSELNVNALLLGDSALYLCASSFEGAPGNTIYFGEGSWLTVV.

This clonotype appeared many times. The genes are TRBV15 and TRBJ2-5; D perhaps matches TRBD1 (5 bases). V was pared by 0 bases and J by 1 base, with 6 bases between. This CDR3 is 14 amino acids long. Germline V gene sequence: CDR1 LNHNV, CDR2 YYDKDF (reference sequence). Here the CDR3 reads CATSRDQGQETQYF. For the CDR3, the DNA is TGTGCCACCAGCAGAGATCAGGGCCAAGAGACCCAGTACTTC.

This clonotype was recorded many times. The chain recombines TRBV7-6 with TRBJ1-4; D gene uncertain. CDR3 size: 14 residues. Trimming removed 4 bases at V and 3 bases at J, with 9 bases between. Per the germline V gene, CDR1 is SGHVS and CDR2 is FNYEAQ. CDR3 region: CASSSDGPNEKLFF. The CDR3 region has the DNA TGTGCCAGCAGCTCGGACGGACCTAATGAAAAACTGTTTTTT.

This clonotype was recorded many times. The CDR3 here is CASSLREGAKNIQYF. DNA for the CDR3: TGTGCCAGCAGTTTACGCGAAGGGGCCAAAAACATTCAGTACTTC. This chain joins TRBV28 and TRBJ2-4; D is ambiguous. This CDR3 comprises 15 residues. Germline CDR1 is MDHEN and CDR2 is SYDVKM. Trimming took off 2 bases at V and 1 base at J, with 9 bases between the two ends.

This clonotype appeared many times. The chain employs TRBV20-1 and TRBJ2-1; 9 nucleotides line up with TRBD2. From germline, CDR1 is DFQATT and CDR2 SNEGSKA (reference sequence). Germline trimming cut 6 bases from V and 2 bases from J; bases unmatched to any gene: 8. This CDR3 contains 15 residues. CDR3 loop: CSAYLAGAPYNEQFF. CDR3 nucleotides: TGCAGTGCATATTTAGCGGGGGCCCCCTACAATGAGCAGTTCTTC.

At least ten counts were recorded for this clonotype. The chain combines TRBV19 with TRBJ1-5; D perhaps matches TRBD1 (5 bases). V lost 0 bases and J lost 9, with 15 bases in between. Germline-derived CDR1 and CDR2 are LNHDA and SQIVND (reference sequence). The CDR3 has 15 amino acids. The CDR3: CASSIDFQGARPQHF. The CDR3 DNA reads TGTGCCAGTAGTATAGATTTCCAAGGGGCGAGGCCCCAGCATTTT.

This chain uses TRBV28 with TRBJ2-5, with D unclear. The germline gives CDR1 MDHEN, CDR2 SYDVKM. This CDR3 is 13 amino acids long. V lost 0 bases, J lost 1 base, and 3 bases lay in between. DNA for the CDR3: TGTGCCAGCAGTTTATGGTCCCAAGAGACCCAGTACTTC. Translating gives CASSLWSQETQYF.

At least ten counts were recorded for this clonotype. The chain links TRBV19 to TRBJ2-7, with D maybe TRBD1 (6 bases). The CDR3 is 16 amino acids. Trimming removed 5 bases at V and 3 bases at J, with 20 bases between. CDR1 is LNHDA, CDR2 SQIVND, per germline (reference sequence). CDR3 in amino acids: CASSLPPGVSGYEQYF. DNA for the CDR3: TGTGCCAGTAGTCTGCCCCCAGGGGTCTCAGGCTACGAGCAGTACTTC.

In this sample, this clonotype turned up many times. The CDR3 reads CASSLGALNSNQPQHF. Here the CDR3 DNA reads TGTGCCAGCAGTTTGGGGGCCCTAAATAGCAATCAGCCCCAGCATTTT. This chain uses TRBV27 with TRBJ1-5, with D possibly TRBD1 on 6 matching bases. The CDR3 contains 16 residues. V was clipped by 3 bases and J by 0 bases, with 12 bases between them. The germline V gene has CDR1 MNHEY and CDR2 SMNVEV (reference sequence).

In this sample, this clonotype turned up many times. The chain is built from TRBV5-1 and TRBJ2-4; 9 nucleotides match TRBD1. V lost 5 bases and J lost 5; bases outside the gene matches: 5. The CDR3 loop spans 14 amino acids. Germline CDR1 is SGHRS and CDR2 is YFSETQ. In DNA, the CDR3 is TGCGCCAGCAGTATGGGACAGGGCGAAAACATTCAGTACTTC. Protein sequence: CASSMGQGENIQYF.